This T cell receptor beta chain derives from a study of neurological immune-mediated disorders. Turning to the study itself: There were around 35 multiple sclerosis patients; approximately 31 were relapsing-remitting and 3 were secondary progressive.

This clonotype was seen repeatedly, ten times or more. Its antigen is unidentified. Study conclusions and caveats: Levels of TCR clonal expansion peaked in HTLV-1-associated myelopathy and reached their lowest in multiple sclerosis, under those of healthy controls.

Synthesis of cDNA was performed by 5'RACE using 10-nucleotide random UMIs. From the 5' RACE reads, TCRdb called clonotypes with MiXCR, one entry per CDR3 protein. This sample yields around 130,000 distinct CDR3 sequences, of which about 3.2% are seen a single time; over 1% belongs to the top ten. Stored at -80 C, 2 million PBMCs were the source of the unsorted libraries. CDR1 is SGHRS, CDR2 YFSETQ, per germline. The CDR3 has 13 amino acids. V dropped 4 bases and J dropped 6 bases, with 14 bases sitting between them. Material for sequencing was PBMCs. The chain is built from TRBV5-1 and TRBJ2-7; the D gene is possibly TRBD2 (6 bases). The source of this sequence is a woman in her thirties with multiple sclerosis. CDR3 sequence reads: CASSPRGGAEQYF. The CDR3 region has the DNA TGCGCCAGCAGCCCCCGAGGAGGGGCCGAGCAGTACTTC.